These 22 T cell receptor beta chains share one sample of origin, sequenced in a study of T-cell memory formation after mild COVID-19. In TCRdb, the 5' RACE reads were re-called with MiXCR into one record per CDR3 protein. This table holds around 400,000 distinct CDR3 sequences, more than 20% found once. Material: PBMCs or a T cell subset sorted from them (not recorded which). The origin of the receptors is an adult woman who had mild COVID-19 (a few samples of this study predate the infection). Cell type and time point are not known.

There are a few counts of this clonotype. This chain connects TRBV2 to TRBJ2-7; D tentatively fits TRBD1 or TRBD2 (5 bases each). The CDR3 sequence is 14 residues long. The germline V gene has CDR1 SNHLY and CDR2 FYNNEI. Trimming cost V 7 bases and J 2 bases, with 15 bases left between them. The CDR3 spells CASTGTTGAYEQYF. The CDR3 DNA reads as TGTGCCAGCACCGGGACCACAGGTGCCTACGAGCAGTACTTC.

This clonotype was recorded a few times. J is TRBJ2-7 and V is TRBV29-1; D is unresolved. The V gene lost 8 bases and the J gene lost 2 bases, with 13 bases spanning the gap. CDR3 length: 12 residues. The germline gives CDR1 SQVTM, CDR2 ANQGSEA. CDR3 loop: CSFSDNTYEQYF. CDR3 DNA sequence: TGCAGCTTTTCTGACAATACCTACGAGCAGTACTTC.

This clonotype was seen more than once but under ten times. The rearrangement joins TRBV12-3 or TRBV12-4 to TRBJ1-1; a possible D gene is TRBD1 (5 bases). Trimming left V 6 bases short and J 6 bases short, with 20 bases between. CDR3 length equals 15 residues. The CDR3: CASRLAQGRVAEAFF. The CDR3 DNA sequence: TGTGCCAGCAGGCTCGCCCAGGGACGAGTCGCTGAAGCTTTCTTT.

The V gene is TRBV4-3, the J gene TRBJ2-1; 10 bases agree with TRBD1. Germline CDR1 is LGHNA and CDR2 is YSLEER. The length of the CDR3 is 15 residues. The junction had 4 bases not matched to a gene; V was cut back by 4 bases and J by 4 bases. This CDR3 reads CASSREGQGYNEQFF. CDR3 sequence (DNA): TGCGCCAGCAGCCGAGAGGGACAGGGGTACAATGAGCAGTTCTTC.

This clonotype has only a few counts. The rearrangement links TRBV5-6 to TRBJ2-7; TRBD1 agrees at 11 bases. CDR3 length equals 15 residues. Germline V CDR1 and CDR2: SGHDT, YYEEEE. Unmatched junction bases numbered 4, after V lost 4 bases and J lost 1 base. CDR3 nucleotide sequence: TGTGCCAGCAGCGGAGGACAGGGGGCTTCCTACGAGCAGTACTTC. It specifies CASSGGQGASYEQYF.

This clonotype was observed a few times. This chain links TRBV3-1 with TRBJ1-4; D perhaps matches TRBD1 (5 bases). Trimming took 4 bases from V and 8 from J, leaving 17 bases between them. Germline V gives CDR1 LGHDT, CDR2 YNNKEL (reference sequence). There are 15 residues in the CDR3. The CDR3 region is CASSLTGPLAEKLFF. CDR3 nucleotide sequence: TGTGCCAGCAGCCTTACAGGCCCGTTGGCGGAAAAACTGTTTTTT.

Here the CDR3 reads CASSLVPASGGGRNEQFF. DNA for the CDR3: TGCGCCAGCAGCTTGGTTCCGGCTAGCGGGGGGGGCCGCAATGAGCAGTTCTTC. V usage is TRBV5-1 and J usage is TRBJ2-1; 12 positions agree with TRBD2. There are 18 residues in the CDR3. Germline CDR1 is SGHRS and CDR2 is YFSETQ. V lost 0 bases to trimming and J lost 6 bases; unmatched junction nucleotides: 10.

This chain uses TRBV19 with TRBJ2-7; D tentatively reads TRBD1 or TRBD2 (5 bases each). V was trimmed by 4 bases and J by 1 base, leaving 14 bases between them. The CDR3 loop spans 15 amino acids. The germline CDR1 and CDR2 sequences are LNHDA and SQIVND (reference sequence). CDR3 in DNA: TGTGCCAGTAGTACGGCCGGGGCAGGGTCCTACGAGCAGTACTTC. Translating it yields CASSTAGAGSYEQYF.

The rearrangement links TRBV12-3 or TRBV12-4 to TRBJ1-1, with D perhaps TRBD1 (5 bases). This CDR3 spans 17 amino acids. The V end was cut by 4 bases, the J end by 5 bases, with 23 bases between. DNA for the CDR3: TGTGCCAGCAGTTCCCTACCCTCGAGGGGCCTGGGGACTGAAGCTTTCTTT. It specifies CASSSLPSRGLGTEAFF.

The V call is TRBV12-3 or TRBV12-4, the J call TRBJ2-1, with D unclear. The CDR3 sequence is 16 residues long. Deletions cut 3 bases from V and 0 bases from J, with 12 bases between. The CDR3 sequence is CASSFERLSSYNEQFF. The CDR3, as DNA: TGTGCCAGCAGTTTTGAACGGCTGAGCTCCTACAATGAGCAGTTCTTC.

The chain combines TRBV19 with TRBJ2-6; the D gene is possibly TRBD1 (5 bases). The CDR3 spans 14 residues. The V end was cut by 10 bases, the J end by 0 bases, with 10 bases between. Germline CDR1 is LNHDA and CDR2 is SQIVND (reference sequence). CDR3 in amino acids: CATRQSSGANVLTF. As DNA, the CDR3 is TGTGCCACTCGACAGTCCTCTGGGGCCAACGTCCTGACTTTC.

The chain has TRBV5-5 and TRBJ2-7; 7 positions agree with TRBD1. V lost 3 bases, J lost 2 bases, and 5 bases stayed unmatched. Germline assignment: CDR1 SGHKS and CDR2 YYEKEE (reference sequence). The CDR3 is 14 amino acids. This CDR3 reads CASSSSGQTYEQYF. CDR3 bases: TGTGCCAGCAGCTCTTCGGGACAGACCTACGAGCAGTACTTC. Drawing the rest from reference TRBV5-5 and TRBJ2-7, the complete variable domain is DAGVTQSPTHLIKTRGQQVTLRCSPISGHKSVSWYQQVLGQGPQFIFQYYEKEERGRGNFPDRFSARQFPNYSSELNVNALLLGDSALYLCASSSSGQTYEQYFGPGTRLTVT.

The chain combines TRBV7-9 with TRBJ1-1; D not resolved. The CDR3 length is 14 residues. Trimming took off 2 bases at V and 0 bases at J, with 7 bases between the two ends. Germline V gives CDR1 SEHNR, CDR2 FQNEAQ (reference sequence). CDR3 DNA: TGTGCCAGCAGCTTACAGGTCCTGAACACTGAAGCTTTCTTT. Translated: CASSLQVLNTEAFF.

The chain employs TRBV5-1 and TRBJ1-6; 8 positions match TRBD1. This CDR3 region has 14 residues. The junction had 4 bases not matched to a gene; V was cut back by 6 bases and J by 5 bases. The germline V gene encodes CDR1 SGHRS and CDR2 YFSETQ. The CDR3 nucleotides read TGCGCCAGCACAGGGACAGGAGATAATTCACCCCTCCACTTT. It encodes CASTGTGDNSPLHF.

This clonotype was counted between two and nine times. The CDR3 spells CASRASDRGESGYTF. Here the CDR3 DNA reads TGTGCCAGCAGAGCTTCGGACAGGGGTGAGAGCGGCTACACCTTC. The gene calls are TRBV9 and TRBJ1-2; 9 bases match TRBD1. Germline trimming cut 5 bases from V and 8 bases from J; bases unmatched to any gene: 13. Germline assignment: CDR1 SGDLS and CDR2 YYNGEE. This CDR3 contains 15 residues.

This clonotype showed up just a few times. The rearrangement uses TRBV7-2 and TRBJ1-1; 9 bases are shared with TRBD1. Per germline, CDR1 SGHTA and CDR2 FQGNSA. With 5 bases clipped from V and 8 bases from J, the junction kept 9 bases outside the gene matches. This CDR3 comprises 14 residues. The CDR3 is CASSTYRGLREAFF. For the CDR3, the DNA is TGTGCCAGCAGCACCTACAGGGGGCTCCGGGAAGCTTTCTTT.

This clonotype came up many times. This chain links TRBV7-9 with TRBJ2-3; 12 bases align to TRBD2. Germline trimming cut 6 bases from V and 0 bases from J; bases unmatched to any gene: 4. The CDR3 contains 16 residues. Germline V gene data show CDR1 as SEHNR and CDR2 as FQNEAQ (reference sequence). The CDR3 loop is CASSLLAGGSTDTQYF. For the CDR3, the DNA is TGTGCCAGCAGTCTTCTAGCGGGAGGGAGCACAGATACGCAGTATTTT. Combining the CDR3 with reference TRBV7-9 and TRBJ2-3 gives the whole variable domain DTGVSQNPRHKITKRGQNVTFRCDPISEHNRLYWYRQTLGQGPEFLTYFQNEAQLEKSRLLSDRFSAERPKGSFSTLEIQRTEQGDSAMYLCASSLLAGGSTDTQYFGPGTRLTVL.

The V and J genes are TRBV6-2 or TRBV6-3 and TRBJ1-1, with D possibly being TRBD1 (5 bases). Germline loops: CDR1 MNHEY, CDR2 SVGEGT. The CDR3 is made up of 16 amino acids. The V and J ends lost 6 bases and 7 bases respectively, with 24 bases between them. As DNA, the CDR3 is TGTGCCAGCAGCATTCCCCCTATCCGGGACGGCAGTGAAGCTTTCTTT. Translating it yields CASSIPPIRDGSEAFF.

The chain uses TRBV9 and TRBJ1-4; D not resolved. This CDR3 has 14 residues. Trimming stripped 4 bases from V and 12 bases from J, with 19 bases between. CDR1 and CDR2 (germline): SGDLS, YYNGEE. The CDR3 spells CASSPRSGVSELFF. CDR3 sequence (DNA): TGTGCCAGCAGCCCACGTAGCGGGGTATCGGAACTGTTTTTT.

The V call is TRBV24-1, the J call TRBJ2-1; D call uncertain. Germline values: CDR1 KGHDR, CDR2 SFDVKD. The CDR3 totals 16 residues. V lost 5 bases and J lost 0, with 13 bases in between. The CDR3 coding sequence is TGTGCCACCAGTGGTACGGACCCGAGCTCCTACAATGAGCAGTTCTTC. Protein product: CATSGTDPSSYNEQFF.

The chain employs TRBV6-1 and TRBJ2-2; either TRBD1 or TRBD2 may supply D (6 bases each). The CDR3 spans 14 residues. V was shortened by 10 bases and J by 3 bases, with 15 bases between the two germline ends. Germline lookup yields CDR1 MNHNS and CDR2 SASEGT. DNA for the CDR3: TGTGCCATTATCCAGGGGAGGTACACCGGGGAGCTGTTTTTT. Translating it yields CAIIQGRYTGELFF.

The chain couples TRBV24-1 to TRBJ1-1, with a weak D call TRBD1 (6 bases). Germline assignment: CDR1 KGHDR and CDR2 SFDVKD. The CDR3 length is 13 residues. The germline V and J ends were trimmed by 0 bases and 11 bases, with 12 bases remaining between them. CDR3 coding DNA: TGTGCCACCAGTGATTTGAAGGGGCAGGGGGCTTTCTTT. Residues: CATSDLKGQGAFF.